This T cell receptor beta chain was profiled in a study of long-term antiretroviral therapy in people with HIV (dated by TCRdb to 2021 to 2024). Study-wide context: The earliest samples were collected roughly a decade before the 2015 WHO recommendation for immediate ART, at a time when ART was usually postponed until CD4 counts fell. A retrospective serial study tested whether changes in peripheral blood TRB repertoire composition and diversity were associated with ART initiation and durable HIV suppression. A total of roughly 200 cryopreserved PBMC samples came from a few dozen adults with confirmed HIV infection and were collected serially over a mean of about six years (range 1-12). Of the approximately 28 participants with HIV, 10 to 11 were female. No cross-contamination during QIAcube processing was shown when test extractions of a monoclonal T-cell line were performed alongside about 30 polyclonal samples.

Inclusion was restricted to participants for whom at least one PBMC sample before ART initiation and at least two post-ART samples were available. All participants with HIV were treated in the United States of America. Cryopreserved samples of about 0.95-11 million PBMC were thawed and washed before DNA extraction. At the time of the earliest PBMC sample for each participant with HIV, ages ranged from roughly 23 to 55 years. PBMC samples from each participant spanned 1-4 timepoints before ART initiation and 2-8 timepoints after ART initiation, with a median of 7 samples. Serial HIV viral load, CD4+ T-cell count, ART history and demographic data were obtained for every participant. A Qiagen kit on a QIAcube was used to extract genomic DNA from unsorted PBMC, with samples processed in batches of 12. The immunoSEQ hsTCRB v3.0 assay was used at survey level resolution for TRB variable region sequencing. The target sequencing depth for TRB was roughly 35,000-50,000 T-cell genomes per sample. Pooled TRB libraries were sequenced on an Illumina MiSeq with a v3 150-cycle kit. The source study handled its data this way. Analysis of repertoires was carried out in R inside a reproducible Nextflow workflow spanning QC, data transformation and analysis. LymphoSeq2, an R package for AIRR-Seq data exploration, was used to implement custom analyses. A few samples that produced fewer than 5000 total TRB sequences were removed, so some 190 HIV repertoires were analyzed. Of the 188 retained HIV repertoires, approximately 57 were collected before and 120 to 130 after ART initiation. Repertoires were downsampled to 5000 TRB nucleotide sequences, and summary statistics were averaged over 100 downsampling iterations. TRB sequences were retained for analysis only if CDR3 regions of at least seven amino acids were present. A Shannon entropy-derived clonality score and the Gini coefficient were used to measure diversity. In the repertoire networks, any two of the top 5000 CDR3 amino acid sequences were connected whenever the two sequences differed by an edit distance of one. For TRB CDR3 amino acid sequences, GLIPH2 was used to predict antigen specificity groups and MHC restriction. CDR3 amino acid sequences were matched against VDJdb and McPAS-TCR to flag known CMV, EBV, HIV or tissue antigen associations. Pre-ART, post-ART and control groups were compared with Wilcoxon signed-rank tests and Holm-Bonferroni correction. As stored in TCRdb, this immuneACCESS dataset retains in-frame rearrangements with V and J assigned. A fraction of the clones does not appear; measured against another copy, unresolved V genes explain less than half of the discrepancy, and the remainder lacks a known reason. The V and J calls and the clone size are those of that table, but D and trimming were determined from the DNA. The sample data list about 36,000 clones, and 75% to 85% of these were observed just once. The ten largest account for under 7% of the sample.

The investigation overall reported the following: Since PBMC availability was limited, sequencing covered only the TCR beta chain, with no alpha chain pairing. Expanded TRB clones identified before ART initiation dominated the repertoire across all time points, though the dominance fluctuated and decreased in many PLHIV after ART. No data were available on ART adherence, viral resistance or therapy changes, limiting inferences about post-ART repertoire changes. Compared with controls, HIV repertoires had narrower CDR3 length ranges, and the network structure pointed to an antigen-experienced repertoire that shifted only slightly toward naive after ART. The samples span the years 2004 to 2017, and the ART regimens used may be less effective than current regimens. A significant increase in TRB diversity was found to be associated with ART initiation, although TRB diversity was observed to remain significantly below that of transplant donor controls even after long-term ART. Unsorted PBMC were profiled instead of sorted CD4+ and CD8+ T cells because pre-ART samples had limited cell numbers.

The table lists this clone with a few counts. Its recognized antigen is unknown. Per-nucleotide qualities are absent, and no much larger clonotype sits a single base away. Reading the germline V gene (reference sequence) gives CDR1 LNHDA and CDR2 SQIVND. The CDR3, cysteine through phenylalanine, is 13 amino acids long. Only the CDR3 DNA is retained, 39 bases long and in frame from the first base. Relative to germline, V is 3 bases shorter and J is 4 bases shorter, with 7 bases between their ends. The sequencing used unsorted PBMCs, collected 3.4 years after starting antiretroviral therapy. The rearrangement combines TRBV19 with TRBJ1-5; no D gene call is confident. The origin of this receptor is a man aged 25-45 years with HIV. The CDR3 corresponds to CASSMSSNQPQHF. The DNA sequence is given as TGTGCCAGTAGTATGAGTTCAAATCAGCCCCAGCATTTT.